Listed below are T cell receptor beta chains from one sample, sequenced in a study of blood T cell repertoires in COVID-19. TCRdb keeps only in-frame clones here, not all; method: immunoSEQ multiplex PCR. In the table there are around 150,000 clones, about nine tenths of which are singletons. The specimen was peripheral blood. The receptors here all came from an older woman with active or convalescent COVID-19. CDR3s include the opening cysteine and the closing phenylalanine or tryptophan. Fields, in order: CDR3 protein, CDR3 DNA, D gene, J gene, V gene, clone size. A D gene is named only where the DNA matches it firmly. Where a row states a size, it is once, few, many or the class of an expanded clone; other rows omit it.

CASSFLAGGPQNEQFF	TGCGCCAGCAGCTTTCTAGCGGGGGGGCCTCAGAATGAGCAGTTCTTC	TRBD2	TRBJ2-1	TRBV5-1	NA
CASSPAERGTGELFF	TGCGCCAGCAGCCCAGCAGAGCGGGGCACCGGGGAGCTGTTTTTT	TRBD2	TRBJ2-2	TRBV5-1	NA
CASSVGSGGNQPQHF	TGTGCCAGCAGCGTAGGATCTGGGGGGAATCAGCCCCAGCATTTT	NA	TRBJ1-5	TRBV9	NA
CASSYSDRGGTEAFF	TGTGCCAGCAGTTACTCGGACAGGGGGGGCACTGAAGCTTTCTTT	TRBD1	TRBJ1-1	TRBV6-5	once
CASSSGTGGSSYNSPLHF	TGTGCCAGCAGTTCCGGGACAGGGGGAAGCTCCTATAATTCACCCCTCCACTTT	TRBD1	TRBJ1-6	TRBV6-2/TRBV6-3	NA
CAISVNGDDGYTF	TGTGCCATCAGTGTAAACGGGGATGATGGCTACACCTTC	NA	TRBJ1-2	TRBV10-3	NA
CASSLLEAPRYF	TGTGCCAGCAGCCTATTGGAGGCCCCGAGGTACTTC	NA	TRBJ2-7	TRBV7-8	NA
CATSDLRSRVIRYEQYF	TGTGCCACCAGTGATTTGCGTAGCAGGGTCATTCGCTACGAGCAGTACTTC	NA	TRBJ2-7	TRBV24-1	NA
CASSPLHREWGYTF	TGTGCCAGCTCACCACTTCACAGGGAATGGGGCTACACCTTC	NA	TRBJ1-2	TRBV18	NA
CASSLAGANVLTF	TGTGCCAGCAGCCTCGCTGGGGCCAACGTCCTGACTTTC	NA	TRBJ2-6	TRBV12-3/TRBV12-4	NA
CASSLDQGENYGYTF	TGCGCCAGCAGCTTGGATCAGGGGGAAAACTATGGCTACACCTTC	TRBD1	TRBJ1-2	TRBV5-1	NA
CASSWGDTGELFF	TGTGCCAGCAGCTGGGGGGATACCGGGGAGCTGTTTTTT	NA	TRBJ2-2	TRBV5-6	NA
CASNQQGPYEQYF	TGTGCCAGCAACCAACAGGGACCCTACGAGCAGTACTTC	NA	TRBJ2-7	TRBV7-9	NA
CASSYGWEAAGNTIYF	TGTGCCAGCAGTTACGGGTGGGAGGCCGCAGGAAACACCATATATTTT	NA	TRBJ1-3	TRBV6-5	few
CASSEAGTTNNEQFF	TGTGCCAGCAGCGAAGCTGGAACTACCAATAATGAGCAGTTCTTC	NA	TRBJ2-1	TRBV7-2	NA
CASSMTGGRETQYF	TGTGCCAGTAGTATGACAGGGGGCCGAGAGACCCAGTACTTC	TRBD1	TRBJ2-5	TRBV19	NA
CASSTRLAGGYNEQFF	TGTGCCAGTAGTACCAGACTAGCGGGGGGGTACAATGAGCAGTTCTTC	TRBD2	TRBJ2-1	TRBV19	NA
CASSRVAGTDYGYTF	TGTGCCAGCAGCCGAGTAGCCGGGACAGACTATGGCTACACCTTC	TRBD1	TRBJ1-2	TRBV13	once
CASSSRLRAGGNSGNTIYF	TGTGCCAGCAGCTCCCGACTACGGGCAGGGGGAAACTCTGGAAACACCATATATTTT	TRBD1	TRBJ1-3	TRBV7-2	once
CASSYSGTGVEKLFF	TGTGCCAGCAGTTACTCCGGGACAGGGGTCGAAAAACTGTTTTTT	TRBD1	TRBJ1-4	TRBV6-5	NA
CASSEGGGYGELFF	TGTGCCAGCAGTGAAGGGGGAGGATACGGGGAGCTGTTTTTT	NA	TRBJ2-2	TRBV2	NA
CASSQDFGGSSYNEQFF	TGTGCCAGCAGCCAAGATTTCGGGGGGAGCTCCTACAATGAGCAGTTCTTC	TRBD2	TRBJ2-1	TRBV4-2	NA
CASSQDTETSIDTQYF	TGCGCCAGCAGCCAAGATACGGAGACTAGCATAGATACGCAGTATTTT	TRBD2	TRBJ2-3	TRBV4-3	NA
CASTWNTGELFF	TGTGCCAGCACCTGGAACACCGGGGAGCTGTTTTTT	NA	TRBJ2-2	TRBV6-6	NA
CASSRDSSYEQYF	TGTGCCAGCTCACGAGACAGCTCCTACGAGCAGTACTTC	NA	TRBJ2-7	TRBV18	once
CASSPSGGVTDTQYF	TGCGCCAGCAGCCCCAGCGGGGGGGTCACAGATACGCAGTATTTT	TRBD2	TRBJ2-3	TRBV5-1	NA
CASSQPQNAVEQYF	TGCGCCAGCAGCCAGCCTCAGAATGCGGTCGAGCAGTACTTC	NA	TRBJ2-7	TRBV5-1	NA
CASSSRERGDEKLFF	TGTGCCAGCAGCTCCCGGGAGCGCGGGGATGAAAAACTGTTTTTT	NA	TRBJ1-4	TRBV5-5	NA
CASSQGDRFRAFF	TGTGCCAGCAGCCAAGGGGACAGGTTTCGGGCTTTCTTT	TRBD1	TRBJ1-1	TRBV3-1/TRBV3-2	NA
CASTWGGNSPLHF	TGTGCCAGTACATGGGGCGGCAATTCACCCCTCCACTTT	NA	TRBJ1-6	TRBV19	NA
CASRKDRGAYNEQFF	TGTGCCAGCAGAAAGGACAGGGGTGCGTACAATGAGCAGTTCTTC	TRBD1	TRBJ2-1	TRBV6-5	NA
CASSHPGYGYTF	TGTGCCAGCAGCCACCCAGGGTATGGCTACACCTTC	NA	TRBJ1-2	TRBV6-2/TRBV6-3	NA
CASSLPGQGTGELFF	TGTGCCAGCAGCTTACCGGGACAGGGCACCGGGGAGCTGTTTTTT	TRBD1	TRBJ2-2	TRBV5-4	NA
CASHSGAGELFF	TGTGCCAGTCACTCCGGAGCCGGGGAGCTGTTTTTT	NA	TRBJ2-2	TRBV2	NA
CASSSRTGVAKNIQYF	TGTGCCAGCAGCAGTCGGACAGGGGTGGCCAAAAACATTCAGTACTTC	TRBD1	TRBJ2-4	TRBV6-2/TRBV6-3	NA
CASSDSIFAGTGSEQYF	TGCGCCAGCAGTGACTCGATCTTTGCCGGGACAGGGAGCGAGCAGTACTTC	TRBD1	TRBJ2-7	TRBV10-1	NA
CASSKDGGGAGNTIYF	TGTGCCAGCAGCAAAGATGGAGGGGGCGCTGGAAACACCATATATTTT	TRBD1	TRBJ1-3	TRBV9	NA
CASSKDNNYGYTF	TGTGCCAGCAGTAAGGACAACAACTATGGCTACACCTTC	NA	TRBJ1-2	TRBV2	NA
CASSYPQGDTEAFF	TGTGCCAGCAGTTACCCGCAGGGGGACACTGAAGCTTTCTTT	TRBD1	TRBJ1-1	TRBV6-2/TRBV6-3	NA
CASSRSSGYNEQFF	TGTGCCAGTAGTAGGTCTAGCGGGTACAATGAGCAGTTCTTC	TRBD2	TRBJ2-1	TRBV19	NA
CASSPRQGYEQYF	TGTGCCAGCTCACCAAGACAGGGCTACGAGCAGTACTTC	TRBD1	TRBJ2-7	TRBV18	NA
CAISRDTLNTEAFF	TGTGCCATCAGCCGGGACACTCTGAACACTGAAGCTTTCTTT	NA	TRBJ1-1	TRBV10-3	NA
CAIREGARDEKLFF	TGTGCCATCAGGGAGGGGGCGCGAGATGAAAAACTGTTTTTT	TRBD1	TRBJ1-4	TRBV10-3	NA